This entry describes one T cell receptor (beta chain). The entry originates in a study of OX40 agonist ivuxolimab in advanced cancers. Using immunoSEQ multiplex PCR, the repertoire was profiled, and TCRdb retains in-frame clones only, with some absent. The profile covers 100,000 to 120,000 clones, with around nine tenths appearing a single time and less than 0.35% taken by the ten largest. Deletions cut 6 bases from V and 1 base from J, with 21 bases between. This CDR3 comprises 17 residues. Germline V gene data show CDR1 as KGHSH and CDR2 as LQKENI. The sample consisted of CD4+ or CD8+ T cells sorted from blood, taken in a trial of the OX40 agonist ivuxolimab. The clonotype originates from an adult with an advanced solid tumor such as melanoma, head and neck, liver or kidney cancer. The chain has TRBV18 and TRBJ1-1, with unresolved D. The CDR3 protein is CASSPSSGEPRNTEAFF. The CDR3 region has the DNA TGTGCCAGCTCCCCATCAAGCGGGGAACCACGGAACACTGAAGCTTTCTTT.